The present T cell receptor (beta chain) was sequenced within a study of shared clonotypes between healthy human individuals (TCRdb year 2020). With regard to the full study: The cohort comprised a couple of women and three men aged 18 to 49 years. Per donor, three plates each were used for CD4 naive and CD4 memory, two for CD8 naive, and one for CD8 memory. Blood TCR repertoires of roughly 5 healthy adults were deeply sequenced to estimate repertoire size and the extent of clonotype sharing between individuals. Per donor, leukapheresis produced somewhere between about 0.8 and 9 billion PBMCs. To increase sequencing depth and limit assay-specific biases, different laboratories used diverse techniques to prepare libraries and sequence TCR repertoires. Broader findings and caveats from the paper: Sharing across several donors was observed for about 5% of naive CD4, under 4% of naive CD8, 2% to 2.5% of memory CD4, and around 0.42% of memory CD8 clonotypes. Only blood was sampled, and tissue TCR repertoires likely differ from those in blood. Compared with non-shared clonotypes, the clonotypes found in all four sorted-subset donors had higher generation probabilities. Because the study included a small number of donors, the genetic and exposure-history diversity represented was limited. Pairwise subsampling indicated that sequencing depth was expected to affect the degree of clonotype sharing among donors. Rarefaction of sorted-subset datasets indicated incomplete sequencing despite the large sequencing depth. Larger estimated clonotype richness was generally found for naive subsets than for memory subsets.

CD8 naive samples were CD45RO-negative cells positively selected for CCR7, giving a CD45RA+CCR7+ population that excluded TemRA cells. The donors were healthy, HIV-negative adults who had no recently reported acute infections or vaccinations. Every donor was a Caucasian adult residing in Nashville, Tennessee, USA. Blood was collected by leukapheresis, and PBMCs were isolated by Ficoll-Histopaque density gradient centrifugation and then cryopreserved in liquid nitrogen vapor phase. Analytical flow cytometry was used to check the purity and quantity of every magnetically sorted T cell population. Genomic DNA was isolated from every sorted fraction and measured by UV absorbance on a Nanodrop 2000c. As to this clone: What this receptor recognizes is not known. Per-nucleotide qualities are absent, and no much larger clonotype sits a single base away.

Using the deep immunoSEQ assay, TCR CDR3 regions were amplified from genomic DNA by multiplex PCR. For each cell subset, the extracted genomic DNA was distributed evenly across all wells of several immunoSEQ 96-well plates, and each plate served as one replicate. For sorted subsets, each replicate PCR was loaded with about 200 ng genomic DNA, equivalent to 25,000 to 30,000 T cell genomes. Purified libraries were quantified with a Qubit 3.0 fluorometer, sized on a Bioanalyzer 2100, and re-quantified with the KAPA Library Quantification kit. Each immunoSEQ 96-well plate was sequenced on its own single-read 150-cycle Illumina NextSeq 550 flow cell. Turning to the authors' computational methods: Because only junctional sequences without quality scores were contained in the immunoSEQ output, filtering matching that applied to full-length reads could not be performed. Sequences were annotated with PyIR, a Python wrapper for IgBLAST v1.9, and V/J genes and CDR3 were assigned using IMGT germline references. Reads with weak V/J assignments (E-value above 1e-6), missing CDR3, stop codons, out-of-frame junctions, or ambiguous translated residues were removed. V3J clonotypes were defined by identical inferred V gene, J gene, and CDR3 amino acid sequence. To compute the percentage overlap between repertoires, the number of shared unique clonotypes was divided by the size of the smaller repertoire. Three approaches were used to assess repertoire richness: RTK rarefaction, the Chao1 estimator, and Recon v2.1 estimates of unobserved clonotypes. For all TCRbeta clonotypes obtained by the gDNA method from a handful of donors, generation probabilities were computed with OLGA. Held by TCRdb, this immuneACCESS table contains in-frame sequences only and omits some clones. Under half of the omission traces to an unresolved V gene where checked; the cause of the rest is unknown. The V and J calls and clone size come from that table; D and trimming were worked out from the DNA. For this sample the table gives about 2.1 million clones, of which around 95% were detected only once. About 1.6% of the sample comes from the top ten.

According to the germline V gene (reference sequence), CDR1 reads GTSNPN and CDR2 reads SVGIG. The CDR3 goes from the cysteine to the phenylalanine over 13 residues. Only the CDR3 portion is preserved as DNA: 39 bases, with reading frame beginning at the first base. Trimming takes 4 bases from V and 4 bases from J, and the germline ends sit 11 bases apart. Sequences were obtained from naive CD8+ T cells from PBMCs. Sample cell subset or site, as interpreted from the label and publication: CD45RA+CCR7+. This chain is built from TRBV30 and TRBJ2-1, with a weak D call of TRBD1 (6 bases match). This receptor was taken from a man aged 18 to 30 in good health. Some clones in this sample may be carry-over from other donors' samples. CDR3 protein: CAWTGTSYNEQFF. The DNA sequence is TGTGCCTGGACTGGGACAAGTTACAATGAGCAGTTCTTC. The reference TRBV30 and TRBJ2-1 proteins fill in what lies around the CDR3, so the full variable domain reads SQTIHQWPATLVQPVGSPLSLECTVEGTSNPNLYWYRQAAGRGLQLLFYSVGIGQISSEVPQNLSASRPQDRQFILSSKKLLLSDSGFYLCAWTGTSYNEQFFGPGTRLTVL.